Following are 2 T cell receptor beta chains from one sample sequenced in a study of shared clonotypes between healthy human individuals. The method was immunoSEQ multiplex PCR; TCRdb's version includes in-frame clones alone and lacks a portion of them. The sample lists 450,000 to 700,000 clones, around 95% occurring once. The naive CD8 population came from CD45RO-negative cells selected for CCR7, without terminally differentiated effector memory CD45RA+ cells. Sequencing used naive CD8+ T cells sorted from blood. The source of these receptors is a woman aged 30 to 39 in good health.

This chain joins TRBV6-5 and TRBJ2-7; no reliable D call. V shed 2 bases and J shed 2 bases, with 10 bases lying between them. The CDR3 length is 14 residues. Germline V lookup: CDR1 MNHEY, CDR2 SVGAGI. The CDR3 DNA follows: TGTGCCAGCAGTTACGGAGTAAACACCTACGAGCAGTACTTC. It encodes CASSYGVNTYEQYF.

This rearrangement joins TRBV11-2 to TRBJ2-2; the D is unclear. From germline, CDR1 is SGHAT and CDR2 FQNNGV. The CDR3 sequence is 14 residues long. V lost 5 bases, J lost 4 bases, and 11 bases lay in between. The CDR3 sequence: CASSVRLTTGELFF. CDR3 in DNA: TGTGCCAGCAGCGTAAGACTGACCACCGGGGAGCTGTTTTTT.